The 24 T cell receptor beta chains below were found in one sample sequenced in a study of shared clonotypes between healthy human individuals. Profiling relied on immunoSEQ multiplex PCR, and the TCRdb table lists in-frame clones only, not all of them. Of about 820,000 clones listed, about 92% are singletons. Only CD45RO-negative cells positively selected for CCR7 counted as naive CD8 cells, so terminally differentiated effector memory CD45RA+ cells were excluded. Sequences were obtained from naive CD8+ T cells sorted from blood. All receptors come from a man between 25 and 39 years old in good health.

The CDR3 loop reads CASSKADRGQETQYF. CDR3 coding DNA: TGTGCCAGCAGCAAAGCGGACAGGGGACAAGAGACCCAGTACTTC. The chain is built from TRBV7-8 and TRBJ2-5; 9 nucleotides agree with TRBD1. V was pared by 5 bases and J by 2 bases, with 6 bases of the junction left unmatched. Germline V lookup: CDR1 SGHVS, CDR2 FQNEAQ. CDR3 length equals 15 residues.

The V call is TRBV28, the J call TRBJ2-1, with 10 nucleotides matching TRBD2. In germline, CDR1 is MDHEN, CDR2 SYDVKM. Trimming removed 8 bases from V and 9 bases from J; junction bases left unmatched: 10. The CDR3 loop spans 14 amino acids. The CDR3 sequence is CASGIAGGVGEQFF. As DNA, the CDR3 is TGTGCCAGCGGAATAGCGGGAGGCGTCGGTGAGCAGTTCTTC.

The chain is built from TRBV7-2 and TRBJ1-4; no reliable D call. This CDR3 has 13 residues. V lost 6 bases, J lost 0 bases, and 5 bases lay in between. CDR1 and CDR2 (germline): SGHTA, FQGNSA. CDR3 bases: TGTGCCAGCAGTTACCCAACTAATGAAAAACTGTTTTTT. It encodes CASSYPTNEKLFF.

CDR3 in DNA: TGTGCCAGCACCGATCGGCAGGGTGGTGCCTACGAGCAGTACTTC. Protein sequence: CASTDRQGGAYEQYF. The chain uses TRBV7-9 and TRBJ2-7; a possible D gene is TRBD1 (5 bases). Trimming took 7 bases from V and 2 from J, leaving 18 bases between them. The CDR3 is 15 amino acids. Germline lookup yields CDR1 SEHNR and CDR2 FQNEAQ (reference sequence).

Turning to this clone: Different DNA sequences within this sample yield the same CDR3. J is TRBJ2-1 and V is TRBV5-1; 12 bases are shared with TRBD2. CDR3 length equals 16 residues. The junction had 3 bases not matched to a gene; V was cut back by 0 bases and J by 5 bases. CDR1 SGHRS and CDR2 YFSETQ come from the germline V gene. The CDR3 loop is CASSLVLAGGDNEQFF. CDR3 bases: TGCGCCAGCAGCTTGGTCCTAGCGGGAGGGGACAATGAGCAGTTCTTC.

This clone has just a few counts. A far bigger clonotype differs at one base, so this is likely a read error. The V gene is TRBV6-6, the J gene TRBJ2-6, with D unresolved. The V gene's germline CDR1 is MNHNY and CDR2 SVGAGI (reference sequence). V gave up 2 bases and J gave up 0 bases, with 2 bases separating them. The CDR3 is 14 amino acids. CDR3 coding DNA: TGTGCCAGCAGTTACAGCTCTGGGGCCAACGTCCTGACTTTC. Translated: CASSYSSGANVLTF.

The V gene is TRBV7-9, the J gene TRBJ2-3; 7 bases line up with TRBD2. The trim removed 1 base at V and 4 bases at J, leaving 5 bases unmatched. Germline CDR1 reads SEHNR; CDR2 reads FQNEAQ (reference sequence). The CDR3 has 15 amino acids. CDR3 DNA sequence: TGTGCCAGCAGCTTAGTGGGGAGGGGTCCAGATACGCAGTATTTT. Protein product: CASSLVGRGPDTQYF.

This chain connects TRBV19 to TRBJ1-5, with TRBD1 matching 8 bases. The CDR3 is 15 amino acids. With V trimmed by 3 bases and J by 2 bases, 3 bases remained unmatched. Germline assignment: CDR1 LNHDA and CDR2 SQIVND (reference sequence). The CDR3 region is CASSMMTGGNQPQHF. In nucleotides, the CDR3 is TGTGCCAGTAGTATGATGACAGGGGGCAATCAGCCCCAGCATTTT. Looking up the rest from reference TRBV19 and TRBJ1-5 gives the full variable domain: DGGITQSPKYLFRKEGQNVTLSCEQNLNHDAMYWYRQDPGQGLRLIYYSQIVNDFQKGDIAEGYSVSREKKESFPLTVTSAQKNPTAFYLCASSMMTGGNQPQHFGDGTRLSIL.

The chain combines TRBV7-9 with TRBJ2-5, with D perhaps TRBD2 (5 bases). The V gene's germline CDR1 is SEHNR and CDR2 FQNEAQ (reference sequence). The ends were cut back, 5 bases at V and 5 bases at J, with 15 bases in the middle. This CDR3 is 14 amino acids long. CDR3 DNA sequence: TGTGCCAGCAGCAGACCGGAGGCGGCGGAGACCCAGTACTTC. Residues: CASSRPEAAETQYF.

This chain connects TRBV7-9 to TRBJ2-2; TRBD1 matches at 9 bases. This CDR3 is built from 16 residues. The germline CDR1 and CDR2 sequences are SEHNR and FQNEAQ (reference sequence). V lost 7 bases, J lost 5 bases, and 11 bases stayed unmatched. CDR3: CASKSWRQGVTGELFF. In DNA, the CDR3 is TGTGCCAGCAAATCCTGGAGACAGGGGGTTACCGGGGAGCTGTTTTTT. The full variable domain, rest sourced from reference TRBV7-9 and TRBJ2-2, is DTGVSQNPRHKITKRGQNVTFRCDPISEHNRLYWYRQTLGQGPEFLTYFQNEAQLEKSRLLSDRFSAERPKGSFSTLEIQRTEQGDSAMYLCASKSWRQGVTGELFFGEGSRLTVL.

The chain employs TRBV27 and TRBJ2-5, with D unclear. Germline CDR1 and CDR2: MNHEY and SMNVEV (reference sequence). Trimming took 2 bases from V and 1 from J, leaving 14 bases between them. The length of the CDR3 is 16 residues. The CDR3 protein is CASSLAPWATQETQYF. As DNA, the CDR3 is TGTGCCAGCAGTTTAGCACCTTGGGCCACCCAAGAGACCCAGTACTTC.

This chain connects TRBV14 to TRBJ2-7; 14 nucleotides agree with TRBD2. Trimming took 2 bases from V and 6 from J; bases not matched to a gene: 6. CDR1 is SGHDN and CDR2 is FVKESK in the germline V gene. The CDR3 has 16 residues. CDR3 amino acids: CASSQSPTSGRGEQYF. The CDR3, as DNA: TGTGCCAGCAGCCAATCCCCGACTAGCGGGAGGGGCGAGCAGTACTTC. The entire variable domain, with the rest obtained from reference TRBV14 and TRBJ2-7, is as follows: EAGVTQFPSHSVIEKGQTVTLRCDPISGHDNLYWYRRVMGKEIKFLLHFVKESKQDESGMPNNRFLAERTGGTYSTLKVQPAELEDSGVYFCASSQSPTSGRGEQYFGPGTRLTVT.

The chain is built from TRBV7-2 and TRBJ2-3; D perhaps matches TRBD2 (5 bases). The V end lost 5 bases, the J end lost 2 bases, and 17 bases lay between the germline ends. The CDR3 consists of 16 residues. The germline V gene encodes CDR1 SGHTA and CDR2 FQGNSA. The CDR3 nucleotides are TGTGCCAGCAGCCCCTCGGGGATCCTGGTCACAGATACGCAGTATTTT. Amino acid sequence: CASSPSGILVTDTQYF.

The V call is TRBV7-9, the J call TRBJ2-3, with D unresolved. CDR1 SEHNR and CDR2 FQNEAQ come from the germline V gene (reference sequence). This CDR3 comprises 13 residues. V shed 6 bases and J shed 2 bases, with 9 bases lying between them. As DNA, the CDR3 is TGTGCCAGCAGTGCCTCAAACACAGATACGCAGTATTTT. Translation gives CASSASNTDTQYF.

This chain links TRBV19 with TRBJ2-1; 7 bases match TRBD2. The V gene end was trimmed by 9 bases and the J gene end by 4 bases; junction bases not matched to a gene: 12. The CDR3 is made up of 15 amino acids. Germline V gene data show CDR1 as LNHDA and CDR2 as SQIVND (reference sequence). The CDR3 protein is CASTLSDSGYNEQFF. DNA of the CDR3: TGTGCCAGCACTCTTTCCGATAGCGGGTACAATGAGCAGTTCTTC.

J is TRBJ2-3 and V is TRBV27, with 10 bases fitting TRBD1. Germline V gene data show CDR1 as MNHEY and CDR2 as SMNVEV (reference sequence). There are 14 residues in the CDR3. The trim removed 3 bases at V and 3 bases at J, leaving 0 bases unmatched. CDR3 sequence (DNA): TGTGCCAGCAGTTTGGACAGGGGGACAGATACGCAGTATTTT. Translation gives CASSLDRGTDTQYF.

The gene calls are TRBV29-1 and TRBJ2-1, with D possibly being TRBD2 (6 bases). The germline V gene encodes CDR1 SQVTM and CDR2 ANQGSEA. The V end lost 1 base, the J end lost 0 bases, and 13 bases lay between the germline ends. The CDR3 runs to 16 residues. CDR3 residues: CSVEGVGTGSYNEQFF. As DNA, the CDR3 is TGCAGCGTTGAAGGGGTAGGGACTGGCTCCTACAATGAGCAGTTCTTC.

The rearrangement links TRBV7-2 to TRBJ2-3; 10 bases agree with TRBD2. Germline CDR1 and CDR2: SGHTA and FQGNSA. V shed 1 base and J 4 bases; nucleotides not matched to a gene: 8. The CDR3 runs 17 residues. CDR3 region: CASSLEPSGSTADTQYF. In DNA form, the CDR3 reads TGTGCCAGCAGCTTAGAGCCTAGCGGGAGTACGGCAGATACGCAGTATTTT.

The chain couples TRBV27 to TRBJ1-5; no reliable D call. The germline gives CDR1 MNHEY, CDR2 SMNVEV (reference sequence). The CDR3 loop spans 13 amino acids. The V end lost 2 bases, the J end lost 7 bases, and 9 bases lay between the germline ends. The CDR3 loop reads CASSLRVRQPQHF. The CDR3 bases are TGTGCCAGCAGTTTAAGGGTCCGACAGCCCCAGCATTTT.

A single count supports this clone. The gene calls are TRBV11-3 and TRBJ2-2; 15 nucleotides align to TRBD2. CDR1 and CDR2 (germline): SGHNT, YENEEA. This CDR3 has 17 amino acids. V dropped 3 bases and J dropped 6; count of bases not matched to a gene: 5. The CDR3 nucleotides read TGTGCCAGCAGCTTGAGGACTAGCGGGAGGGCCGCCGGGGAGCTGTTTTTT. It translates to CASSLRTSGRAAGELFF. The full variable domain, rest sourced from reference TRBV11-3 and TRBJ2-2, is EAGVVQSPRYKIIEKKQPVAFWCNPISGHNTLYWYLQNLGQGPELLIRYENEEAVDDSQLPKDRFSAERLKGVDSTLKIQPAELGDSAVYLCASSLRTSGRAAGELFFGEGSRLTVL.

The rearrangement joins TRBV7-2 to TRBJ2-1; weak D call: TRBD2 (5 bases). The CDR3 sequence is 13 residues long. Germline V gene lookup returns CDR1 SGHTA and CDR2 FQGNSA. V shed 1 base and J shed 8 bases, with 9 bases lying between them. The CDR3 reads CASSLVEDYEQFF. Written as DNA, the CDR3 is TGTGCCAGCAGCTTAGTGGAGGACTATGAGCAGTTCTTC.

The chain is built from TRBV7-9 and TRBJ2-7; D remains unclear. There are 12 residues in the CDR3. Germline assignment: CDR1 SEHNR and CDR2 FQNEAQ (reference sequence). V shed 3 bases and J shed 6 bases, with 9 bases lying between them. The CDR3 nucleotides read TGTGCCAGCAGCTTCCTTTCATCCGAGCAGTACTTC. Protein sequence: CASSFLSSEQYF.

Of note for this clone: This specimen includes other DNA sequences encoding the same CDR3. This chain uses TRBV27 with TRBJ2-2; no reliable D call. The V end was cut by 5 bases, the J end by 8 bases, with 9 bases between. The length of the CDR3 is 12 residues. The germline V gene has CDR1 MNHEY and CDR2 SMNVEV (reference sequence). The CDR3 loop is CASSLLRGELFF. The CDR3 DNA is TGTGCCAGCAGTCTCCTGAGGGGGGAGCTGTTTTTT.

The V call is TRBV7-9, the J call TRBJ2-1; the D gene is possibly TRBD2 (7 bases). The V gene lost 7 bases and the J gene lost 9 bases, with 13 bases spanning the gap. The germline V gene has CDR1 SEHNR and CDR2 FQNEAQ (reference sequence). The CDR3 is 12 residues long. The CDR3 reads CASINREGEQFF. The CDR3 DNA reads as TGTGCCAGCATTAACAGGGAGGGTGAGCAGTTCTTC.